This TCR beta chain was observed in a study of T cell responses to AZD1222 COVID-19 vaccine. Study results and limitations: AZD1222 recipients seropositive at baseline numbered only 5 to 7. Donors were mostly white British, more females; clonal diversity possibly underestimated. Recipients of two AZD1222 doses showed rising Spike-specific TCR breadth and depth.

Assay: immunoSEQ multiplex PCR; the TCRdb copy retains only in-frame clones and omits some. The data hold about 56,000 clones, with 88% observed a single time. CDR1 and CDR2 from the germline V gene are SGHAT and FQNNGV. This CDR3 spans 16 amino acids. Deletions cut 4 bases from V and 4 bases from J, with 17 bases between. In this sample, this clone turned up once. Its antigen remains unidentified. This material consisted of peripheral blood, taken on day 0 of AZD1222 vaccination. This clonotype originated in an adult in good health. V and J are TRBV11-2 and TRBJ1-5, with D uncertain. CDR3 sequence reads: CASSSTSGRRNQPQHF. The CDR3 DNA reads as TGTGCCAGCAGCTCGACCTCGGGAAGGAGAAATCAGCCCCAGCATTTT. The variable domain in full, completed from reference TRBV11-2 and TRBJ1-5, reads EAGVAQSPRYKIIEKRQSVAFWCNPISGHATLYWYQQILGQGPKLLIQFQNNGVVDDSQLPKDRFSAERLKGVDSTLKIQPAKLEDSAVYLCASSSTSGRRNQPQHFGDGTRLSIL.